The present entry profiles one T cell receptor (beta chain) with its context. Its antigen is unidentified. V lost 4 bases and J 3 bases, leaving 14 bases between the germline ends. Germline lookup yields CDR1 SGHKS and CDR2 YYEKEE (reference sequence). This CDR3 comprises 14 residues. The data derive from a study of vaccination and CD4 T cells after COVID-19. Cultured CD4+ T cell DNA underwent sequencing with the Oncomine TCR Beta short-read assay. TCRdb redid the calling of the PCR reads with MiXCR, one entry per CDR3 protein. The sample carries some 10,000 distinct CDR3 sequences, 42% recorded once. The sample's treatment: approximately nine-day PBMC culture with coronavirus spike peptide pools or control peptides (ViraFEST assay). Antigen-specific T cell expansion with peptide pools preceded TCR sequencing in the ViraFEST approach.

This sequence originates from a human donor who had recovered from COVID-19. Sequencing input: CD4+ T cells from blood, cultured in vitro. This sequence joins TRBV5-5 and TRBJ2-7; D gene uncertain. CDR3: CASSPPGSLYEQYF. CDR3 bases: TGTGCCAGCAGCCCGCCGGGCTCACTCTACGAGCAGTACTTC.